This TCR beta chain was retrieved from a study of control samples from healthy donors and cancer patients. The V gene's germline CDR1 is KGHSH and CDR2 LQKENI. V lost 6 bases to trimming and J lost 1 base, with 15 bases between them. The CDR3 contains 15 residues. The data were produced by immunoSEQ multiplex PCR, yet TCRdb's version contains in-frame clones alone and is incomplete. The repertoire holds about 70,000 clones, with 75% to 90% as singletons. Sequencing was performed on blood. V gene TRBV18 combines with J gene TRBJ2-5; TRBD1 is a possible D gene (6 bases). The receptor's source is a man aged 45-65 years in good health. In nucleotides, the CDR3 is TGTGCCAGCTCTCAGCAACAGGGTTTCCAAGAGACCCAGTACTTC. Protein: CASSQQQGFQETQYF.